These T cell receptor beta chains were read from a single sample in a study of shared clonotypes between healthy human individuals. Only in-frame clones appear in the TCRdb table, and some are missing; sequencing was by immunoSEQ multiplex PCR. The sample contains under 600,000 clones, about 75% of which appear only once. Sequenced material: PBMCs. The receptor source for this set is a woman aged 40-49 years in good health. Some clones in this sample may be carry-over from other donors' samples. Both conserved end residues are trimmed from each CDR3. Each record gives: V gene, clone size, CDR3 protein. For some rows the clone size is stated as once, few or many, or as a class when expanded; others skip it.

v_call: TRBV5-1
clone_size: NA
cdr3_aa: ASSARQASSYEQY

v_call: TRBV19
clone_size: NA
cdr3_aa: ASRIQGSGNTIY

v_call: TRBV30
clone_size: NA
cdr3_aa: AHRPLLGRGGLAGGQSSYEQY

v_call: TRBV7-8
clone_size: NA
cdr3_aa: ASSSGPSTNEKLF

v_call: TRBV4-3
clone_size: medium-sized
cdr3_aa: ASSQDLGTGAEKLF

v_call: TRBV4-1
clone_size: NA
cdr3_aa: ASSRALAGSYNEQF

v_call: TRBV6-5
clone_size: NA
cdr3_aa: ASSPRDVASYEQY

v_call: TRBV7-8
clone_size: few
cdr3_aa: ASSVRLAGVSEQY

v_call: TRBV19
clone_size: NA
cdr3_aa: ASSLDRYNEQF

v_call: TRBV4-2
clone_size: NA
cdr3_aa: ASSQGSSGIDEQF

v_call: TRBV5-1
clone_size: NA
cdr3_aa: ASSPGLAGDPSYEQY

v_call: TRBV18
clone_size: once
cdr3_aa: ASSPDSTEAF

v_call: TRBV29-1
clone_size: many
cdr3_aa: SVMRDRGTEAF

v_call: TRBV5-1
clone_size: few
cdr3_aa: ASSSGTANTYEQY

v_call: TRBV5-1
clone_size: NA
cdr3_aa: ASSSGTGGRPEGYT

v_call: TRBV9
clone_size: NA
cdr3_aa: ASSVGPPGPGTEAF

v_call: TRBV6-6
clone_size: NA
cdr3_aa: ASSTQGWQY

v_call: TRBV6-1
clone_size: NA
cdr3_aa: ASSEWTGDRASGRYQETQY

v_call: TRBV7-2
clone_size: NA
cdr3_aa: ASSWRGQGEGQPQH

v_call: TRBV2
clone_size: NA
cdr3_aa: ASRVYSARFTDTQY

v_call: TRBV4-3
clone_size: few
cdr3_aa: ASSHYQDRSTDTQY

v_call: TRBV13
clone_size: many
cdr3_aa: ASSLGRAGTEAF

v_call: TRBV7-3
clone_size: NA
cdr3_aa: ASSQGANTEAF

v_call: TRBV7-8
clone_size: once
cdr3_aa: ASGTNYGYT